These 15 T cell receptor beta chains share one sample of origin, sequenced in a study of T cells in Graves' hyperthyroidism and ophthalmopathy. RNA transcripts gave rise to amplified TCR beta CDR3 regions. Carried out on the TCR CDR3, a first-round RT-PCR used the HTBI primer set. TCRdb reprocessed the multiplex PCR reads with MiXCR, giving one entry per CDR3 protein. Here the sample spans around 600,000 distinct CDR3 sequences, 14% being singletons. Specimen: blood. Receptors were obtained from a woman aged 18-29 years with Graves' ophthalmopathy.

This clonotype was counted only a few times. This chain links TRBV4-1 with TRBJ2-7; TRBD1 is a possible D gene (5 bases). Per germline, CDR1 MGHRA and CDR2 YSYEKL. Trimming shortened V by 5 bases and J by 4 bases, and 18 bases separated the two germline ends. This CDR3 region has 15 residues. CDR3 sequence reads: CASSLGRTNSYEQYF. CDR3 coding DNA: TGCGCCAGCAGCTTAGGTCGGACAAACTCATACGAGCAGTACTTC.

V usage is TRBV4-3 and J usage is TRBJ2-5; TRBD2 aligns across 11 bases. The length of the CDR3 is 15 residues. The junction had 3 bases not matched to a gene; V was cut back by 1 base and J by 5 bases. The V gene's germline CDR1 is LGHNA and CDR2 YSLEER. The chain's CDR3 is CASSQGLAGRETQYF. In DNA form, the CDR3 reads TGCGCCAGCAGCCAAGGACTAGCGGGAAGGGAGACCCAGTACTTC.

This chain connects TRBV6-1 to TRBJ2-4; maybe TRBD1 (6 bases). Trimming pared 8 bases from V and 0 bases from J, leaving 14 bases between. CDR3 size: 15 residues. CDR1 MNHNS and CDR2 SASEGT come from the germline V gene. In DNA form, the CDR3 reads TGTGCCAGCCTAAACAGGGACCTAGCCAAAAACATTCAGTACTTC. Encoded protein: CASLNRDLAKNIQYF.

The rearrangement links TRBV20-1 to TRBJ2-1, with D tentatively TRBD2 (6 bases). CDR1 DFQATT and CDR2 SNEGSKA come from the germline V gene (reference sequence). Deletions cut 0 bases from V and 6 bases from J, with 15 bases between. CDR3 length equals 15 residues. This CDR3 reads CSAREAGGTFNEQFF. CDR3 nucleotides: TGCAGTGCTAGAGAGGCTGGCGGGACCTTCAATGAGCAGTTCTTC.

The V gene is TRBV10-3, the J gene TRBJ1-1; maybe TRBD1 (5 bases). Germline V CDR1 and CDR2: ENHRY, SYGVKD. The CDR3 is 14 residues long. V lost 5 bases and J 4 bases, leaving 14 bases between the germline ends. The CDR3 loop reads CAISLTGYSTEAFF. As DNA, the CDR3 is TGTGCCATCAGTCTCACAGGATATAGCACTGAAGCTTTCTTT.

This clonotype has only a few counts. The rearrangement uses TRBV27 and TRBJ2-7; 7 bases fit TRBD2. Germline loops: CDR1 MNHEY, CDR2 SMNVEV (reference sequence). The CDR3 contains 14 residues. Trimming cost V 4 bases and J 0 bases; bases outside gene matches: 3. CDR3 protein: CASSSTSFSYEQYF. The CDR3 DNA is TGTGCCAGCAGTTCGACTAGCTTCTCCTACGAGCAGTACTTC.

The sample holds a few counts of this clonotype. The CDR3 ends on some other residue instead of the conserved phenylalanine or tryptophan, so this is likely a read error. This chain connects TRBV28 to TRBJ1-1; a weak D match, TRBD1 (5 bases). Germline CDR1 and CDR2: MDHEN and SYDVKM. V lost 2 bases, J lost 7 bases, and 8 bases lay in between. The CDR3 spans 12 residues. The CDR3 here is CASSLMRGEAFL. The CDR3 region has the DNA TGTGCCAGCAGTTTAATGAGGGGTGAAGCTTTCCTT.

This clonotype has a count of ten or more. The genes are TRBV28 and TRBJ1-2, with 11 bases lining up with TRBD1. The CDR3 sequence is 14 residues long. CDR1 is MDHEN, CDR2 SYDVKM, per germline. V trimming: 7 bases; J trimming: 5 bases; junction bases outside the gene matches: 6. The CDR3 loop reads CASTPDRGPYGYTF. The CDR3 DNA is TGTGCCAGCACCCCGGACAGGGGGCCATATGGCTACACCTTC.

In its sample, this clonotype was seen a few times. The J gene is TRBJ2-7, the V gene TRBV18, with 10 bases fitting TRBD1. Trimming cost V 2 bases and J 3 bases; bases outside gene matches: 4. Germline V gene data show CDR1 as KGHSH and CDR2 as LQKENI. CDR3 length equals 15 residues. The CDR3 here is CASSPGTGVNYEQYF. CDR3 bases: TGTGCCAGCTCACCAGGGACAGGGGTTAACTACGAGCAGTACTTC.

This chain uses TRBV6-2 or TRBV6-3 with TRBJ2-5; TRBD2 agrees at 11 bases. This CDR3 spans 19 amino acids. Germline lookup yields CDR1 MNHEY and CDR2 SVGEGT. V lost 0 bases to trimming and J lost 0 bases; unmatched junction nucleotides: 9. CDR3 in DNA: TGTGCCAGCAGTTACTCGGCACTAGCGGGGGAGGAAGACCAAGAGACCCAGTACTTC. Its translation: CASSYSALAGEEDQETQYF.

This clonotype has ten or more counts. Germline and junction disagree at one end, which may indicate a read error. CDR3 loop: CASSFLGLAGSLETQYF. DNA of the CDR3: TGTGCTAGCAGCTTCTTGGGGTTAGCGGGATCTCTCGAGACCCAGTACTTC. The chain links TRBV7-7 to TRBJ2-5, with TRBD2 matching 8 bases. Germline loops: CDR1 SSHAT, CDR2 FNYEAQ (reference sequence). This CDR3 is 17 amino acids long.

This clonotype occurred many times. This rearrangement joins TRBV2 to TRBJ2-1; D remains unclear. The CDR3 has 10 amino acids. In germline, CDR1 is SNHLY, CDR2 FYNNEI. V was clipped by 4 bases and J by 12 bases, with 7 bases between them. The CDR3 sequence: CASSALLQFF. The CDR3 bases are TGTGCCAGCAGTGCCCTTCTGCAGTTCTTC.

As for this clonotype: This may be a read error: a much more frequent sequence differs by one nucleotide. The chain recombines TRBV27 with TRBJ1-1; no reliable D call. Germline CDR1 MNHEY, CDR2 SMNVEV (reference sequence). The CDR3 has 14 amino acids. V lost 5 bases and J 1 base, leaving 11 bases between the germline ends. CDR3 nucleotides: TGTGCCAGCAGTGGTAAAGGAGCGAACACTGAAGCTTTCTTT. Translating it yields CASSGKGANTEAFF.

The CDR3 loop reads CSAGAHYTEAFF. CDR3 nucleotide sequence: TGCAGCGCCGGGGCGCATTACACTGAAGCTTTCTTT. The J gene is TRBJ1-1, the V gene TRBV29-1; maybe TRBD1 (5 bases). This CDR3 spans 12 amino acids. Germline lookup yields CDR1 SQVTM and CDR2 ANQGSEA. Between the trimmed V and J ends, which lost 7 bases and 3 bases, there was a span of 12 bases. Looking up the rest from reference TRBV29-1 and TRBJ1-1 gives the full variable domain: SAVISQKPSRDICQRGTSLTIQCQVDSQVTMMFWYRQQPGQSLTLIATANQGSEATYESGFVIDKFPISRPNLTFSTLTVSNMSPEDSSIYLCSAGAHYTEAFFGQGTRLTVV.

V and J are TRBV7-9 and TRBJ1-1; D gene ambiguous. This CDR3 contains 13 residues. Trimming left V 0 bases short and J 4 bases short, with 6 bases between. The germline CDR1 and CDR2 sequences are SEHNR and FQNEAQ (reference sequence). The CDR3 region is CASSLAGITEAFF. Written as DNA, the CDR3 is TGTGCCAGCAGCTTAGCAGGGATCACTGAAGCTTTCTTT.